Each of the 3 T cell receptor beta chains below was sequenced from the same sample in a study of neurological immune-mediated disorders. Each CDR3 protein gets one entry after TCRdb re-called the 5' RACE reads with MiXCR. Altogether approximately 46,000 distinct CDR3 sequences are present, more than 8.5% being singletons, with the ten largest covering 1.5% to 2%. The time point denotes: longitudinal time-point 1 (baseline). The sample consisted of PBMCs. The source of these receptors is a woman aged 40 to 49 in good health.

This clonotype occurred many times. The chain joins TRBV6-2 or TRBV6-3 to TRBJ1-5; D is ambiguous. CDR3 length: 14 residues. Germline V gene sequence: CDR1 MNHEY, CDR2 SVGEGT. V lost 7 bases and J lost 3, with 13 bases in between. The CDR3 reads CASNAAHFNQPQHF. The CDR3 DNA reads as TGTGCCAGCAACGCCGCGCATTTCAATCAGCCCCAGCATTTT.

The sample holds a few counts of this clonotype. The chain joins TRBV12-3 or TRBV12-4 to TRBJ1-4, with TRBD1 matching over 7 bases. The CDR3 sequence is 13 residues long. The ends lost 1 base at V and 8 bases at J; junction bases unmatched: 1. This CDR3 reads CASSLGRGEKLFF. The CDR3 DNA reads TGTGCCAGCAGTTTAGGCAGGGGGGAAAAACTGTTTTTT.

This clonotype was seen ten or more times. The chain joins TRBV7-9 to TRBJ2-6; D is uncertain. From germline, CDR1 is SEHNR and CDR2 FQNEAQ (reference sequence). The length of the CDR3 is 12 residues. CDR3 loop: CVVGPGANVLTF. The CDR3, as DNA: TGTGTGGTAGGCCCTGGGGCCAACGTCCTGACTTTC.